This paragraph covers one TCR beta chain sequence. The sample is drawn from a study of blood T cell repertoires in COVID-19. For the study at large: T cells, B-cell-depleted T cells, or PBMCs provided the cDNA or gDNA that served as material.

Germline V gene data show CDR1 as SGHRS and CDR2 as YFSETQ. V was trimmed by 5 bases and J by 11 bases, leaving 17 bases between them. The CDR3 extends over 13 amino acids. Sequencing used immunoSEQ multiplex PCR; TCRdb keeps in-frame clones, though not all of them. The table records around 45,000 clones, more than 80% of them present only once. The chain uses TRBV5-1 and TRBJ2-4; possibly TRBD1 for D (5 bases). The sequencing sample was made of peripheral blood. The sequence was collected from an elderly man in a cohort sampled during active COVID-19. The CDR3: CASSYDTGGVQYF. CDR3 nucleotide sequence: TGCGCCAGCAGTTACGATACAGGTGGGGTTCAGTACTTC.